This T cell receptor beta chain derives from a study of monozygotic twins with cystic fibrosis. Here immunoSEQ multiplex PCR was the method, and the copy in TCRdb shows in-frame clones only, minus some. The data show under 30,000 clones, 90% seen once. CDR3 length: 14 amino acids. Germline V gene data show CDR1 as SGHRS and CDR2 as YFSETQ. Between the trimmed V and J ends, which lost 0 bases and 4 bases, there was a span of 11 bases. The origin of this receptor is a girl aged 2 to 9 with cystic fibrosis. Sequencing was carried out using blood. The gene calls are TRBV5-1 and TRBJ2-7; D might be TRBD2 (6 bases). The DNA for the CDR3 is TGCGCCAGCAGCTTGGTGCGGGGTACATACGAGCAGTACTTC. It is translated as CASSLVRGTYEQYF.